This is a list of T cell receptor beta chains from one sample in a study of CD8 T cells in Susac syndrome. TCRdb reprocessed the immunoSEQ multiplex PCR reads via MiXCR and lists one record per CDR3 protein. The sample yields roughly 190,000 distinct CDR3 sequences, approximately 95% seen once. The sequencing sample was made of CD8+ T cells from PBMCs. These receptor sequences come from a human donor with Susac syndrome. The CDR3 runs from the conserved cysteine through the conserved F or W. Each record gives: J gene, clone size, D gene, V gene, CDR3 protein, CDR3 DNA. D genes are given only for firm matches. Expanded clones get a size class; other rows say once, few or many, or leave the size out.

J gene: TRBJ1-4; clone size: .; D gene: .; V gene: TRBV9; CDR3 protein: CASSTGGASNEKLFF; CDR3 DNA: TGTGCCAGCAGCACCGGGGGGGCGTCTAATGAAAAACTGTTTTTT
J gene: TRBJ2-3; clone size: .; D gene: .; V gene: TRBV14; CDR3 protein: CASSHRGYSTDTQYF; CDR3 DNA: TGTGCCAGCAGCCATAGGGGTTATAGCACAGATACGCAGTATTTT
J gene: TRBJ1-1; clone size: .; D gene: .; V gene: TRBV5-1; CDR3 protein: CASSPTRWDTEAFF; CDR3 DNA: TGCGCCAGCAGCCCCACACGATGGGACACTGAAGCTTTCTTT
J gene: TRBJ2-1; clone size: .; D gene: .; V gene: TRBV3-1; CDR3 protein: CASTEGEGRSEQFF; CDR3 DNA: TGTGCCAGCACCGAGGGGGAGGGCCGATCGGAGCAGTTCTTC
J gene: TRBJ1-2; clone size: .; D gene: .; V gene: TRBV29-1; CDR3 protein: CSVEQGYGYTF; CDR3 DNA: TGCAGCGTTGAACAGGGTTATGGCTACACCTTC
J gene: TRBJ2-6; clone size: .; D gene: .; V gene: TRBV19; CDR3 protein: CASSIDREGANVLTF; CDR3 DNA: TGTGCCAGTAGTATAGACAGGGAAGGGGCCAACGTCCTGACTTTC
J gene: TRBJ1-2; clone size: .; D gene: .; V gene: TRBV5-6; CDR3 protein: CASSSREQVGGYGYTF; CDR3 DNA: TGTGCCAGCAGCTCGCGAGAACAGGTCGGCGGCTATGGCTACACCTTC
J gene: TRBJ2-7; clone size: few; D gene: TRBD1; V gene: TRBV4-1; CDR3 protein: CASSQSPHARGMDEQYF; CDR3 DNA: TGCGCCAGCAGCCAATCTCCCCACGCCAGGGGGATGGACGAGCAGTACTTC
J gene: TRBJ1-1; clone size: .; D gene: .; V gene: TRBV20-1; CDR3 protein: CSARERGVREAFF; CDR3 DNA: TGCAGTGCTAGAGAAAGAGGGGTCCGCGAAGCTTTCTTT
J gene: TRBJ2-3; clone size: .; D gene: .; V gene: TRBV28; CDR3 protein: CASSPIVSTGPRTDTQYF; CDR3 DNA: TGTGCCAGCAGTCCTATCGTTTCGACGGGTCCGAGGACAGATACGCAGTATTTT
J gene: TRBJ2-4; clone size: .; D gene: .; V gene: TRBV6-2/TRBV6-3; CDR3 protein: CASSPVFAGSKNIQYF; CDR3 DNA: TGTGCCAGCAGTCCGGTGTTTGCGGGTAGCAAAAACATTCAGTACTTC
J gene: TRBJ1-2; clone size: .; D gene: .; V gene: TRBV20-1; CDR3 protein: CSARQDTNYGYTF; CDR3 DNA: TGCAGTGCTAGACAGGACACTAACTATGGCTACACCTTC